This is a list of T cell receptor beta chains from one sample in a study of early T cells in non-severe SARS-CoV-2 infection. TCRdb re-called the 5' RACE reads with MiXCR, one entry per CDR3 protein. The data hold 60,000 to 65,000 distinct CDR3 sequences, with approximately 9.3% observed a single time. What was sequenced was whole blood. The receptors here all came from an adult who was a healthcare worker with PCR-confirmed SARS-CoV-2 infection or an uninfected control (not recorded which). Both conserved end residues are part of each CDR3. A D gene is named only where the DNA matches it firmly. Only some rows state a clone size, as once, few, many or a class for expanded clones.

v_gene,j_gene,d_gene,abundance,CDR3aa,CDR3nt
TRBV2,TRBJ2-2,-,few,CASSEHSGDTGELFF,TGTGCCAGCAGTGAGCACTCAGGGGACACCGGGGAGCTGTTTTTT
TRBV7-3,TRBJ2-3,TRBD1,-,CASSWTGRITDTQYF,TGTGCCAGCAGCTGGACAGGGAGGATCACAGATACGCAGTATTTT
TRBV9,TRBJ2-3,-,-,CASSEGGSSDTQYF,TGTGCCAGCAGCGAGGGAGGCTCCTCCGATACGCAGTATTTT
TRBV29-1,TRBJ2-2,-,-,CSVEAVTASNTGELFF,TGCAGCGTTGAAGCAGTAACGGCTTCGAACACCGGGGAGCTGTTTTTT
TRBV11-2,TRBJ1-1,-,few,CASSLAGVGSTEAFF,TGTGCCAGCAGCTTAGCTGGAGTAGGCAGCACTGAAGCTTTCTTT
TRBV6-5,TRBJ1-6,-,few,CASSLGRTSPLHF,TGTGCCAGCAGCCTCGGACGGACTTCACCCCTCCACTTT
TRBV30,TRBJ1-5,TRBD1,-,CAIRDRGHQPQHF,TGTGCCATCCGGGACAGGGGGCATCAGCCCCAGCATTTT
TRBV20-1,TRBJ1-6,TRBD1,few,CSARIMTGTHF,TGCAGTGCTAGAATAATGACAGGGACTCACTTT
TRBV19,TRBJ2-5,-,few,CASSIEYGSETQYF,TGTGCCAGTAGTATTGAATATGGCTCAGAGACCCAGTACTTC
TRBV6-5,TRBJ1-6,TRBD1,-,CASRRDSPSPLHF,TGTGCCAGCAGGAGGGACAGCCCTTCACCCCTCCACTTT
TRBV20-1,TRBJ2-1,-,-,CSALRAYNEQFF,TGCAGTGCTCTCCGGGCCTACAATGAGCAGTTCTTC
TRBV11-2,TRBJ2-3,TRBD2,many,CASSSGLAGGLTDTQYF,TGTGCCAGCAGCTCCGGACTAGCGGGGGGGCTCACAGATACGCAGTATTTT
TRBV7-2,TRBJ2-1,TRBD2,many,CASSSLSGGALNEQFF,TGTGCCAGCAGCTCACTTAGCGGGGGGGCCCTCAATGAGCAGTTCTTC
TRBV7-9,TRBJ2-5,-,many,CASSYGVQETQYF,TGTGCCAGCAGCTACGGGGTCCAAGAGACCCAGTACTTC
TRBV7-9,TRBJ1-2,-,few,CASSPEGQNYGYTF,TGTGCCAGCAGCCCAGAAGGACAGAACTATGGCTACACCTTC
TRBV27,TRBJ2-5,-,-,CASSFQGRTPAETQYF,TGTGCCAGCAGTTTCCAAGGCCGGACTCCGGCAGAGACCCAGTACTTC
TRBV5-1,TRBJ1-6,-,few,CASSLETGSSYNSPLHF,TGCGCCAGCAGCTTGGAAACAGGGAGCTCCTATAATTCACCCCTCCACTTT
TRBV7-2,TRBJ1-6,-,-,CASSPDRSYYSPLHF,TGTGCCAGCAGCCCGGACAGAAGTTATTATTCACCCCTCCACTTT
TRBV6-4,TRBJ2-2,TRBD2,few,CASSATVDSGLTGELFF,TGTGCCAGCAGCGCTACAGTGGATAGCGGGCTCACCGGGGAGCTGTTTTTT
TRBV18,TRBJ2-3,-,few,CASSPGVSDTQYF,TGTGCCAGCTCGCCGGGGGTGTCAGATACGCAGTATTTT
TRBV6-6,TRBJ2-3,TRBD2,few,CASQPAGGGHFKDTQYF,TGTGCCTCTCAGCCAGCGGGGGGGGGACATTTTAAAGATACGCAGTATTTT
TRBV7-8,TRBJ1-5,-,many,CASSLVRTTSNQPQHF,TGTGCCAGCAGCTTAGTGCGGACTACTAGCAATCAGCCCCAGCATTTT
TRBV29-1,TRBJ1-2,TRBD1,many,CSAQGGNVDGYTF,TGCAGCGCACAGGGGGGTAATGTTGATGGCTACACCTTC
TRBV6-2/TRBV6-3,TRBJ1-6,-,many,CASTWVDNSPLHF,TGTGCCAGCACGTGGGTCGATAATTCACCCCTCCACTTT
TRBV7-6,TRBJ2-5,TRBD2,many,CASSPRLAGLSETQYF,TGTGCCAGCAGCCCAAGACTAGCGGGCCTTTCAGAGACCCAGTACTTC
TRBV28,TRBJ2-1,TRBD2,-,CASRPKLAGGPYNEQFF,TGTGCCAGCAGGCCGAAACTAGCGGGGGGACCCTACAATGAGCAGTTCTTC
TRBV2,TRBJ2-2,-,few,CASSDGPQTGELFF,TGTGCCAGCAGTGATGGACCCCAAACCGGGGAGCTGTTTTTT
TRBV7-9,TRBJ2-1,TRBD1,few,CASSSRGDRVRNEQFF,TGTGCCAGCAGTTCCCGTGGGGACAGGGTGAGGAATGAGCAGTTCTTC
TRBV13,TRBJ2-1,TRBD2,few,CASSLVAGVPLREQFF,TGTGCCAGCAGCTTAGTTGCGGGGGTTCCCCTTCGTGAGCAGTTCTTC
TRBV24-1,TRBJ2-4,-,many,CATSEGNIQYF,TGTGCCACCAGTGAGGGAAACATTCAGTACTTC
TRBV6-6,TRBJ2-3,-,few,CASSYPGTDTQYF,TGTGCCAGCAGTTACCCCGGCACAGATACGCAGTATTTT
TRBV15,TRBJ1-1,-,many,CATSRDMNTEAFF,TGTGCCACCAGCAGAGACATGAACACTGAAGCTTTCTTT
TRBV20-1,TRBJ1-1,TRBD1,many,CSARKRRDRLNTEAFF,TGCAGTGCTAGGAAGCGACGGGACAGACTGAACACTGAAGCTTTCTTT
TRBV6-5,TRBJ2-3,-,many,CASNGGGTDTQYF,TGTGCCAGCAATGGGGGTGGCACAGATACGCAGTATTTT
TRBV19,TRBJ2-1,-,-,CASSINRERANEQFF,TGTGCCAGTAGTATTAACAGGGAAAGAGCCAATGAGCAGTTCTTC